This entry lists 29 T cell receptor beta chains sequenced from one sample in a study of a mutant IDH1 vaccine in newly diagnosed glioma (dated by TCRdb to the early 2020s). Interpreted using the paper, the time point label stands for: baseline, week 1 (first vaccination visit). In light of the paper, this sample's treatment or condition label describes: pre-vaccination baseline after standard-of-care therapy. Library preparation employed the immunoSEQ multiplex PCR assay. TCRdb limited this immuneACCESS table to in-frame rearrangements with V and J called. A share of clones is missing; checked studies link under half to unresolved V genes, and the rest is unexplained. The sample table contains 70,000 to 95,000 clones; only one count was recorded for roughly 80% of them. 5% to 5.5% of the sample belongs to the ten largest clones. This material consisted of PBMCs, taken from a glioma patient treated with radiotherapy, temozolomide or both. These TCRs come from a man aged 40-49 years with glioma. Some clones in this sample may be carry-over from other donors' samples.

The chain is built from TRBV25-1 and TRBJ1-4; D is perhaps TRBD1 (6 bases). With 5 bases removed from V and 5 bases from J, the gap between germline ends came to 15 bases. Germline V gives CDR1 MGHDK, CDR2 SYGVNS. The CDR3 totals 15 residues. The CDR3 sequence: CASSPPGRGNEKLFF. The CDR3 DNA reads as TGTGCCAGCAGTCCCCCGGGGAGGGGGAATGAAAAACTGTTTTTT.

The rearrangement links TRBV27 to TRBJ1-6; 8 nucleotides line up with TRBD1. Germline lookup yields CDR1 MNHEY and CDR2 SMNVEV (reference sequence). J was trimmed by 7 bases and V by 5 bases; bases with no gene match: 10. The CDR3 is made up of 16 amino acids. CDR3: CASSPWTGWGNSPLHF. The CDR3 bases are TGTGCCAGCAGTCCCTGGACAGGGTGGGGAAATTCACCCCTCCACTTT.

The chain joins TRBV4-1 to TRBJ2-1; 7 bases align to TRBD2. The CDR3 has 18 amino acids. V was pared by 0 bases and J by 5 bases, with 13 bases of the junction left unmatched. Per the germline V gene, CDR1 is MGHRA and CDR2 is YSYEKL. The CDR3 spells CASSQEPRRRGIDNEQFF. DNA for the CDR3: TGCGCCAGCAGCCAAGAGCCTAGGCGGCGGGGGATTGACAATGAGCAGTTCTTC.

This chain joins TRBV29-1 and TRBJ2-7, with a tentative D call TRBD2 (5 bases). The ends were cut back, 7 bases at V and 2 bases at J, with 9 bases in the middle. The CDR3 totals 11 residues. From germline, CDR1 is SQVTM and CDR2 ANQGSEA. CDR3 sequence: CSASGTYEQYF. In nucleotides, the CDR3 is TGCAGCGCCTCGGGGACCTACGAGCAGTACTTC.

This clone occurred a few times. The J gene is TRBJ2-7, the V gene TRBV29-1; D gene unclear. CDR3 length: 10 residues. Trimming cost V 4 bases and J 3 bases, with 4 bases left between them. Looked up from germline, CDR1 is SQVTM and CDR2 is ANQGSEA. In nucleotides, the CDR3 is TGCAGCGTTGCGGACTACGAGCAGTACTTC. Translated: CSVADYEQYF.

V and J are TRBV19 and TRBJ1-6; D is unresolved. Germline V gene data show CDR1 as LNHDA and CDR2 as SQIVND (reference sequence). V was pared by 0 bases and J by 13 bases, with 10 bases between. The length of the CDR3 is 13 residues. CDR3 DNA sequence: TGTGCCAGTAGTATAGATCTCACGGGGCCCCTCCACTTT. Amino acids: CASSIDLTGPLHF.

This clone was seen more than once but under ten times. The chain employs TRBV6-5 and TRBJ2-7; 9 bases fit TRBD2. V was pared by 2 bases and J by 5 bases, with 4 bases of the junction left unmatched. Germline CDR1 reads MNHEY; CDR2 reads SVGAGI. This CDR3 spans 14 amino acids. The CDR3 sequence is CASSYGTSINEQYF. For the CDR3, the DNA is TGTGCCAGCAGTTACGGGACTAGCATAAACGAGCAGTACTTC.

The gene calls are TRBV6-1 and TRBJ1-1; 8 positions agree with TRBD1. There are 17 residues in the CDR3. V trimming: 2 bases; J trimming: 0 bases; junction bases outside the gene matches: 8. The germline V gene has CDR1 MNHNS and CDR2 SASEGT. CDR3 protein: CASSELGQAEMNTEAFF. In DNA, the CDR3 is TGTGCCAGCAGTGAACTGGGACAGGCGGAGATGAACACTGAAGCTTTCTTT.

The chain links TRBV2 to TRBJ2-2, with D perhaps TRBD2 (6 bases). The V and J ends lost 6 bases and 5 bases respectively, with 16 bases between them. The length of the CDR3 is 15 residues. In germline, CDR1 is SNHLY, CDR2 FYNNEI. CDR3 sequence: CASRSGDFGTGELFF. DNA for the CDR3: TGTGCCAGCAGAAGTGGGGACTTCGGGACCGGGGAGCTGTTTTTT.

This chain uses TRBV7-2 with TRBJ2-2; 7 bases match TRBD1. The CDR3 is 16 residues long. Germline V gene lookup returns CDR1 SGHTA and CDR2 FQGNSA. The V gene end was trimmed by 2 bases and the J gene end by 4 bases; junction bases not matched to a gene: 7. The CDR3 region has the DNA TGTGCCAGCAGCTTATTTTCGGGACAGACCACCGGGGAGCTGTTTTTT. Protein sequence: CASSLFSGQTTGELFF.

The rearrangement uses TRBV19 and TRBJ2-3; D perhaps matches TRBD2 (5 bases). The germline V gene has CDR1 LNHDA and CDR2 SQIVND (reference sequence). This CDR3 region has 15 residues. Between the trimmed V and J ends, which lost 5 bases and 0 bases, there was a span of 12 bases. CDR3 in amino acids: CASSPGDSSTDTQYF. CDR3 nucleotides: TGTGCCAGTAGTCCCGGGGATTCTAGCACAGATACGCAGTATTTT. Looking up the rest from reference TRBV19 and TRBJ2-3 gives the full variable domain: DGGITQSPKYLFRKEGQNVTLSCEQNLNHDAMYWYRQDPGQGLRLIYYSQIVNDFQKGDIAEGYSVSREKKESFPLTVTSAQKNPTAFYLCASSPGDSSTDTQYFGPGTRLTVL.

CDR3 DNA: TGCAGTGCTACAGGGGGAATTGGGCAGTACTTC. Protein: CSATGGIGQYF. The chain uses TRBV20-1 and TRBJ2-7, with 7 bases lining up with TRBD1. The CDR3 totals 11 residues. V shed 4 bases, J shed 9 bases, and the junction held 6 bases outside the gene matches. Looked up from germline, CDR1 is DFQATT and CDR2 is SNEGSKA (reference sequence).

The CDR3 region has the DNA TGCAGCGTTGGACAGGCGAACACTGAAGCTTTCTTT. As protein: CSVGQANTEAFF. This sequence joins TRBV29-1 and TRBJ1-1; TRBD1 might be the D (6 bases). V was clipped by 4 bases and J by 1 base, with 7 bases between them. The CDR3 totals 12 residues. The germline V gene encodes CDR1 SQVTM and CDR2 ANQGSEA.

CDR3 in amino acids: CASSWAGTPVAEAFF. Here the CDR3 DNA reads TGTGCCAGCAGCTGGGCCGGGACCCCGGTCGCTGAAGCTTTCTTT. This sequence joins TRBV7-9 and TRBJ1-1; weak D call: TRBD1 (5 bases). Trimming pared 4 bases from V and 6 bases from J, leaving 18 bases between. CDR3 length: 15 amino acids. CDR1 is SEHNR, CDR2 FQNEAQ, per germline (reference sequence). Variable domain in full (rest from reference TRBV7-9 and TRBJ1-1): DTGVSQNPRHKITKRGQNVTFRCDPISEHNRLYWYRQTLGQGPEFLTYFQNEAQLEKSRLLSDRFSAERPKGSFSTLEIQRTEQGDSAMYLCASSWAGTPVAEAFFGQGTRLTVV.

The chain employs TRBV2 and TRBJ2-2, with 7 bases lining up with TRBD2. Trimming removed 8 bases from V and 5 bases from J; junction bases left unmatched: 5. Germline CDR1 is SNHLY and CDR2 is FYNNEI. CDR3 length: 13 residues. CDR3 nucleotide sequence: TGTGCCAGCGGGAGGGCAAGGACCGGGGAGCTGTTTTTT. Its translation: CASGRARTGELFF.

A few counts support this clone. The chain is built from TRBV4-2 and TRBJ1-1; D is possibly TRBD1 (5 bases). The CDR3 totals 17 residues. Deletions cut 0 bases from V and 0 bases from J, with 14 bases between. Germline V lookup: CDR1 LGHNA, CDR2 YNFKEQ. CDR3 protein: CASSQDWGRALNTEAFF. The CDR3 region has the DNA TGTGCCAGCAGCCAAGACTGGGGCAGGGCCCTGAACACTGAAGCTTTCTTT.

This clone turned up a few times. J is TRBJ2-7 and V is TRBV4-2; the match to TRBD2 covers 11 bases. V gave up 0 bases and J gave up 0 bases; unmatched junction bases: 7. Germline V gene lookup returns CDR1 LGHNA and CDR2 YNFKEQ. CDR3 length: 18 amino acids. The CDR3 sequence is CASSQDVLAGAISYEQYF. CDR3 DNA sequence: TGTGCCAGCAGCCAAGACGTACTAGCGGGGGCAATCTCCTACGAGCAGTACTTC.

This rearrangement joins TRBV2 to TRBJ2-7; either TRBD1 or TRBD2 may supply D (6 bases each). The V and J ends lost 6 bases and 0 bases respectively, with 9 bases between them. Germline CDR1 SNHLY, CDR2 FYNNEI. The CDR3 has 13 amino acids. CDR3 bases: TGTGCCAGCAGGCGGGACAACTCCTACGAGCAGTACTTC. This translates into CASRRDNSYEQYF.

The chain recombines TRBV30 with TRBJ2-7, with D possibly TRBD1 on 6 matching bases. V was shortened by 2 bases and J by 3 bases, with 11 bases between the two germline ends. The V gene's germline CDR1 is GTSNPN and CDR2 SVGIG (reference sequence). The CDR3 totals 13 residues. DNA of the CDR3: TGTGCCTGGAGTTTTAGCAGGGGCTACGAGCAGTACTTC. It translates to CAWSFSRGYEQYF.

CDR3 residues: CASSLRAGPGYGYTF. The DNA for the CDR3 is TGTGCCAGCAGTTTACGGGCAGGGCCGGGCTATGGCTACACCTTC. This chain connects TRBV27 to TRBJ1-2, with TRBD1 as a possible D gene (5 bases). V was pared by 2 bases and J by 4 bases, with 14 bases between. This CDR3 is 15 amino acids long. The germline V gene has CDR1 MNHEY and CDR2 SMNVEV (reference sequence).

The chain is built from TRBV7-9 and TRBJ2-7, with TRBD2 as a possible D gene (5 bases). The germline V gene encodes CDR1 SEHNR and CDR2 FQNEAQ (reference sequence). Trimming cost V 5 bases and J 3 bases, with 8 bases left between them. The CDR3 runs to 12 residues. CDR3 nucleotide sequence: TGTGCCAGCAGCGCCCGGGACTACGAGCAGTACTTC. This codes for CASSARDYEQYF.

V usage is TRBV10-3 and J usage is TRBJ2-7; the match to TRBD2 covers 9 bases. The ends lost 6 bases at V and 4 bases at J; junction bases unmatched: 10. This CDR3 comprises 15 residues. The germline V gene has CDR1 ENHRY and CDR2 SYGVKD. Here the CDR3 reads CAISPERGVKYEQYF. The CDR3 region has the DNA TGTGCCATCAGCCCTGAGCGGGGGGTGAAATACGAGCAGTACTTC.

The V and J genes are TRBV29-1 and TRBJ2-3; D may be TRBD1 (6 bases). Trimming cost V 4 bases and J 5 bases, with 13 bases left between them. This CDR3 comprises 13 residues. Germline values: CDR1 SQVTM, CDR2 ANQGSEA. CDR3 DNA: TGCAGCGTTGCTCAACAGGGAGAAGATACGCAGTATTTT. This gives the protein CSVAQQGEDTQYF.

The chain employs TRBV30 and TRBJ1-1, with unresolved D. CDR3 length: 11 residues. The germline V gene has CDR1 GTSNPN and CDR2 SVGIG (reference sequence). Trimming cost V 3 bases and J 6 bases, with 8 bases left between them. CDR3 coding DNA: TGTGCCTGGAGCGCCGGCCCTGAAGCTTTCTTT. This translates into CAWSAGPEAFF.

This clone was observed at least ten times. The gene calls are TRBV5-1 and TRBJ2-3; 7 positions match TRBD1. This CDR3 contains 16 residues. V gave up 3 bases and J gave up 2 bases; unmatched junction bases: 9. The V gene's germline CDR1 is SGHRS and CDR2 YFSETQ. As DNA, the CDR3 is TGCGCCAGCAGCTCTCAACCGGGACAGAACACAGATACGCAGTATTTT. Translated, it gives CASSSQPGQNTDTQYF.

The CDR3 coding sequence is TGTGCCAGCAGCTGGACAGGGTCTGGAAACACCATATATTTT. Its translation: CASSWTGSGNTIYF. The J gene is TRBJ1-3, the V gene TRBV7-9; 8 positions agree with TRBD1. From germline, CDR1 is SEHNR and CDR2 FQNEAQ (reference sequence). V dropped 4 bases and J dropped 1; count of bases not matched to a gene: 0. The CDR3 has 14 amino acids.

This chain uses TRBV4-2 with TRBJ2-1; D possibly uses TRBD1 or TRBD2 (5 bases each). In germline, CDR1 is LGHNA, CDR2 YNFKEQ. V gave up 8 bases and J gave up 7 bases, with 21 bases separating them. The CDR3 totals 15 residues. Written as DNA, the CDR3 is TGTGCCAGCCAGACCGAGGGGACGACTCCGAATGAGCAGTTCTTC. Its protein is CASQTEGTTPNEQFF.

This clone was found a few times. The chain joins TRBV4-2 to TRBJ1-2; TRBD1 matches at 9 bases. With 2 bases clipped from V and 8 bases from J, the junction kept 18 bases outside the gene matches. This CDR3 spans 18 amino acids. CDR1 and CDR2 (germline): LGHNA, YNFKEQ. In DNA, the CDR3 is TGTGCCAGCAGCCAATCCGGGTTGGACAGGGGAGGCTCGGGGGGCTACACCTTC. Amino acids: CASSQSGLDRGGSGGYTF.

This clone appeared a single time. The V gene is TRBV9, the J gene TRBJ2-2; D ambiguous. V lost 0 bases to trimming and J lost 6 bases, with 9 bases between them. The CDR3 sequence is 14 residues long. In germline, CDR1 is SGDLS, CDR2 YYNGEE. The CDR3 bases are TGTGCCAGCAGCGTAGCTTTCAGAGCCGGGGAGCTGTTTTTT. Its translation: CASSVAFRAGELFF.